This T cell receptor (beta chain) is from a study of blood T cell repertoires in COVID-19. At the level of the study: Samples of COVID-19 (acute and convalescent) were obtained from the United States, Italy and Spain. Sample material is recorded as cDNA or gDNA derived from T cells, B-cell-depleted T cells, or PBMCs.

Authors' processing steps: Researchers report that nucleated cell counts were estimated from reference gene primer amplification. Using immunoSEQ multiplex PCR, the repertoire was profiled, and TCRdb retains in-frame clones only, with some absent. The V and J calls and clone size come from that table; D and trimming were worked out from the DNA. Of 90,000 or so clones in the sample, about 90% were seen once. The germline V and J ends were trimmed by 7 bases and 4 bases, with 13 bases remaining between them. The length of the CDR3 is 13 residues. Followed over time, Seattle patients had been enrolled while infection was active.

The sequence came from a man aged 18 to 30 with COVID-19, enrolled during active disease. The chain links TRBV12-3 or TRBV12-4 to TRBJ1-2; D ambiguous. Material: peripheral blood. The CDR3 here is CASIQNSGYGYTF. The CDR3 nucleotides read TGTGCCAGCATCCAAAATTCAGGCTATGGCTACACCTTC.